Listed here are 18 T cell receptor beta chains from one sample, sequenced in a study of response to subunit inactivated influenza vaccine. Each CDR3 protein is one row after TCRdb ran MiXCR on the RT-PCR reads. The table shows about 800,000 distinct CDR3 sequences, with 21% occurring only once. The sequencing used PBMCs from blood, collected around 5 days after vaccination. The receptors here all came from a man aged 45-60 years who received an inactivated influenza vaccine.

This clonotype was observed a handful of times. V and J are TRBV4-3 and TRBJ2-1; TRBD2 matches 10 bases. V lost 0 bases and J lost 7; bases outside the gene matches: 18. The length of the CDR3 is 20 residues. Germline-derived CDR1 and CDR2 are LGHNA and YSLEER. This chain's CDR3 is CASSQDRVSGRLWGKNEQFF. In nucleotides, the CDR3 is TGCGCCAGCAGCCAAGATCGGGTTAGCGGGAGGCTATGGGGTAAGAATGAGCAGTTCTTC.

This clonotype was recorded at least ten times. CDR3 DNA: TGCGCCAGCAGCCAAGATACGGTAGGGACAGGGTGGGTAGGGGAGCAGTTCTTC. It encodes CASSQDTVGTGWVGEQFF. The J gene is TRBJ2-1, the V gene TRBV4-1; TRBD1 matches 9 bases. Germline values: CDR1 MGHRA, CDR2 YSYEKL. Unmatched junction bases numbered 16, after V lost 0 bases and J lost 10 bases. CDR3 length: 18 amino acids.

The sample holds a few counts of this clonotype. The chain is built from TRBV20-1 and TRBJ1-2; maybe TRBD1 (5 bases). Germline V CDR1 and CDR2: DFQATT, SNEGSKA (reference sequence). CDR3 size: 14 residues. V was shortened by 6 bases and J by 4 bases, with 18 bases between the two germline ends. The CDR3 DNA reads TGCAGTGCCCCCCTCCGCCGGGGGACCTATGGCTACACCTTC. Its protein is CSAPLRRGTYGYTF.

This clonotype was found many times. The chain is built from TRBV12-3 or TRBV12-4 and TRBJ2-7; the D call may be TRBD1 or TRBD2 (5 bases each). The CDR3 length is 13 residues. Trimming left V 5 bases short and J 3 bases short, with 11 bases between. The CDR3 region has the DNA TGTGCCAGCAGTAGGTCAGGGAGCTACGAGCAGTACTTC. Its translation: CASSRSGSYEQYF.

The CDR3 region has the DNA TGCGCCAGCAGCATTTGGGGGGGTAGCACAGATACGCAGTATTTT. As protein: CASSIWGGSTDTQYF. The chain is built from TRBV5-1 and TRBJ2-3, with 7 bases fitting TRBD2. This CDR3 comprises 15 residues. The germline V gene encodes CDR1 SGHRS and CDR2 YFSETQ. V gave up 4 bases and J gave up 0 bases; unmatched junction bases: 5.

The chain uses TRBV6-1 and TRBJ2-3, with 10 bases fitting TRBD2. The CDR3 has 15 residues. Germline V lookup: CDR1 MNHNS, CDR2 SASEGT. The ends lost 6 bases at V and 2 bases at J; junction bases unmatched: 5. The CDR3 sequence: CASRPGLATTDTQYF. CDR3 nucleotides: TGTGCCAGCAGGCCGGGACTAGCGACCACAGATACGCAGTATTTT.

This clonotype showed up just a few times. The V gene is TRBV3-1, the J gene TRBJ2-7; D may be TRBD2 (5 bases). Trimming stripped 7 bases from V and 5 bases from J, with 12 bases between. CDR1 is LGHDT, CDR2 YNNKEL, per germline (reference sequence). CDR3 length: 12 residues. CDR3 in amino acids: CASTAFGDEQYF. The CDR3 region has the DNA TGTGCCAGCACCGCCTTCGGGGACGAGCAGTACTTC.

This chain connects TRBV7-2 to TRBJ2-5; D might be TRBD2 (6 bases). The germline V and J ends were trimmed by 1 base and 2 bases, with 8 bases remaining between them. The CDR3 extends over 14 amino acids. Per the germline V gene, CDR1 is SGHTA and CDR2 is FQGNSA. The CDR3 nucleotides are TGTGCCAGCAGCTTAGTGCGGGAACAAGAGACCCAGTACTTC. Amino acids: CASSLVREQETQYF.

This clonotype was observed a single time. The genes are TRBV7-6 and TRBJ1-1, with D hard to call. The CDR3 contains 15 residues. CDR1 is SGHVS and CDR2 is FNYEAQ in the germline V gene. Trimming took 1 base from V and 1 from J, leaving 10 bases between them. The DNA of the CDR3 is TGTGCCAGCAGCTTAGTTGGGAATGGGAACACTGAAGCTTTCTTT. Encoded protein: CASSLVGNGNTEAFF.

V usage is TRBV5-1 and J usage is TRBJ2-5, with a possible D match to TRBD1 (5 bases). The CDR3 covers 14 residues. The ends were cut back, 1 base at V and 2 bases at J, with 9 bases in the middle. Germline V gives CDR1 SGHRS, CDR2 YFSETQ. CDR3 nucleotides: TGCGCCAGCAGCTTGTTTGACAGACAAGAGACCCAGTACTTC. It encodes CASSLFDRQETQYF.

This clonotype was observed a handful of times. V usage is TRBV27 and J usage is TRBJ2-5; the D gene is possibly TRBD1 (6 bases). CDR1 is MNHEY, CDR2 SMNVEV, per germline (reference sequence). The V end was cut by 10 bases, the J end by 1 base, with 13 bases between. CDR3 size: 13 residues. The CDR3 nucleotides read TGTGCCACCGCAGAGGGGGTCCAAGAGACCCAGTACTTC. Translating gives CATAEGVQETQYF.

This clonotype was seen more than once but under ten times. J is TRBJ2-2 and V is TRBV28, with no clear D. The germline V and J ends were trimmed by 6 bases and 13 bases, with 15 bases remaining between them. There are 12 residues in the CDR3. CDR1 MDHEN and CDR2 SYDVKM come from the germline V gene. The CDR3 is CASRGSSGWLFF. The DNA for the CDR3 is TGTGCCAGCAGGGGATCCTCAGGCTGGCTGTTTTTT.

The V and J genes are TRBV29-1 and TRBJ2-3, with D possibly TRBD1 on 5 matching bases. CDR1 and CDR2 (germline): SQVTM, ANQGSEA. CDR3 length: 13 residues. V dropped 2 bases and J dropped 7 bases, with 13 bases sitting between them. CDR3 region: CSVERAGPYTQYF. DNA for the CDR3: TGCAGCGTTGAACGGGCAGGGCCATATACGCAGTATTTT.

This clonotype appeared a few times. This chain links TRBV29-1 with TRBJ1-3; 11 bases align to TRBD1. Germline CDR1 and CDR2: SQVTM and ANQGSEA. The CDR3 consists of 15 residues. After removal of 6 bases from V and 1 base from J, the junction contained 5 bases not matched to a gene. The CDR3 is CSVLGDRGSGNTIYF. For the CDR3, the DNA is TGCAGCGTGCTCGGGGACAGGGGGTCTGGAAACACCATATATTTT.

This clonotype was recorded a few times. The rearrangement links TRBV29-1 to TRBJ2-1; 7 bases fit TRBD2. V lost 3 bases to trimming and J lost 4 bases; unmatched junction nucleotides: 9. CDR3 size: 15 residues. In germline, CDR1 is SQVTM, CDR2 ANQGSEA. DNA for the CDR3: TGCAGCGTTGAGCTCCTAGCGGATCAATACAATGAGCAGTTCTTC. Translation: CSVELLADQYNEQFF.

The gene calls are TRBV20-1 and TRBJ2-5; a possible D gene is TRBD2 (5 bases). CDR3 length: 13 amino acids. Trimming shortened V by 5 bases and J by 1 base, and 11 bases separated the two germline ends. CDR1 is DFQATT, CDR2 SNEGSKA, per germline (reference sequence). CDR3 DNA sequence: TGCAGTGCTGAGGGCTACATCCAAGAGACCCAGTACTTC. It specifies CSAEGYIQETQYF.

This clonotype was seen a few times. The chain couples TRBV20-1 to TRBJ2-7; 13 positions match TRBD2. Trimming at V came to 6 bases and at J to 4 bases, leaving 9 bases not matched to a gene. Germline assignment: CDR1 DFQATT and CDR2 SNEGSKA (reference sequence). CDR3 size: 15 residues. The CDR3 region is CSAKNGTSGTYEQYF. In DNA form, the CDR3 reads TGCAGTGCGAAGAACGGGACTAGCGGGACATACGAGCAGTACTTC.

This clonotype appeared a few times. The V call is TRBV12-3 or TRBV12-4, the J call TRBJ2-2, with TRBD1 matching 9 bases. The trim removed 5 bases at V and 7 bases at J, leaving 5 bases unmatched. This CDR3 spans 14 amino acids. CDR3 in amino acids: CASSDRGIGGELFF. The DNA for the CDR3 is TGTGCCAGCAGTGACAGGGGGATCGGCGGGGAGCTGTTTTTT.